This entry describes one TCR beta chain. Which antigen it targets is not known. Base quality data are lacking; no much larger clone is found one base away. These data come from a study of shared clonotypes between healthy human individuals (TCRdb year 2020). About the full investigation: A few men and a couple of women, aged 18 to 49 years, made up the cohort. For each donor, CD4 naive and CD4 memory were each run on three plates, CD8 naive on two plates, and CD8 memory on one plate. To estimate repertoire size and how much clonotypes are shared between individuals, the study performed deep sequencing of blood TCR repertoires from roughly five healthy adults. Different laboratories and diverse techniques were used to prepare libraries and sequence TCR repertoires, to increase sequencing depth and limit assay-specific biases. Between about 0.8 and 9.5 billion PBMCs per donor were obtained by leukapheresis. What the research found in general, with its limitations: Higher generation probabilities were observed for clonotypes shared by all four sorted-subset donors than for non-shared clonotypes. Sampling was restricted to blood, and TCR repertoires in tissues likely differ from the TCR repertoires found in blood. Pairwise subsampling led to the expectation that sequencing depth would affect the degree of clonotype sharing among donors. Sharing across a handful of donors was observed for about 5% of naive CD4, over 3% of naive CD8, roughly 2.4% of memory CD4, and roughly 0.4% of memory CD8 clonotypes. Even with the large sequencing depth, rarefaction of the sorted-subset datasets indicated that sequencing was incomplete. Naive subsets generally had larger estimated clonotype richness than memory subsets did. Because the study included a small number of donors, the genetic and exposure-history diversity represented was limited.

The donors were healthy, HIV-negative adults who had no recently reported acute infections or vaccinations. All donors were Caucasian adults living in Nashville, Tennessee, USA. CD4+ T cells were enriched through magnetic negative selection, after which naive cells were positively selected on CD45RA and the remaining negative fraction served as the memory subset. Blood was obtained by leukapheresis, after which PBMCs were separated by Ficoll-Histopaque density gradient centrifugation and cryopreserved in liquid nitrogen vapor phase. Analytical flow cytometry was used to check the purity and quantity of every magnetically sorted T cell population. Genomic DNA was isolated from every sorted fraction and measured by UV absorbance on a Nanodrop 2000c. TCR CDR3 regions were amplified from genomic DNA by multiplex PCR using the deep immunoSEQ assay. Extracted genomic DNA from each cell subset was spread evenly across all wells of several immunoSEQ 96-well plates, with each plate serving as a replicate. Each replicate PCR for sorted subsets received approximately 220 ng genomic DNA, equal to about 30,000 T cell genomes. The purified libraries were quantified using a Qubit 3.0 fluorometer, sized with a Bioanalyzer 2100, and then quantified again using the KAPA Library Quantification kit. Every immunoSEQ 96-well plate was sequenced on a separate single-read 150-cycle Illumina NextSeq 550 flow cell. The authors' pipeline ran thus. Because the immunoSEQ output held only junctional sequences and lacked quality scores, the filtering could not match the filtering applied to full-length reads. Sequences were annotated with PyIR, a Python wrapper for IgBLAST v1.9, using IMGT germline references to assign V/J genes and CDR3. Reads were removed for weak V/J assignments (E-value above 1e-6), missing CDR3, stop codons, out-of-frame junctions, or ambiguous translated residues. A V3J clonotype was defined by an identical inferred V gene, J gene, and CDR3 amino acid sequence. The percentage overlap between two repertoires was calculated by dividing the number of shared unique clonotypes by the size of the smaller repertoire. RTK rarefaction, the Chao1 estimator, and Recon v2.1 estimates of unobserved clonotypes were used to assess repertoire richness. Generation probabilities were computed with OLGA for all TCRbeta clonotypes obtained by the gDNA method from several donors. The clones in this table, taken by TCRdb from immuneACCESS, are in-frame only. Not every clone is retained; where verified, under half of the shortfall comes from an unresolved V gene, and the cause of the rest is unknown. That table supplies the V and J calls and clone size; D and trimming were determined from the DNA. In this sample the table shows some 650,000 clones, approximately 97% of which occur a single time. The biggest ten clones account for 0.045% to 0.06% of the sample.

Source material: naive CD4+ T cells sorted from blood. Explained via the paper, the cell subset or site label denotes: CD45RA+ positively selected. This TCR was recovered from a young woman in good health.

The base sequence is TGTGCCAGCAGTGACCCGGGACATCAAACGGGAAACACCATATATTTT. It specifies CASSDPGHQTGNTIYF. Rearrangement joined TRBV25-1 to TRBJ1-3; matching of 6 bases hints at TRBD1 as the D gene. Including cysteine and phenylalanine, the CDR3 has 16 amino acids. Only the CDR3 DNA stays, 48 bases, in frame from base 1. V loses 3 bases, J loses 4 bases, and the germline ends lie 16 bases apart. Reading the germline V gene gives CDR1 MGHDK and CDR2 SYGVNS.